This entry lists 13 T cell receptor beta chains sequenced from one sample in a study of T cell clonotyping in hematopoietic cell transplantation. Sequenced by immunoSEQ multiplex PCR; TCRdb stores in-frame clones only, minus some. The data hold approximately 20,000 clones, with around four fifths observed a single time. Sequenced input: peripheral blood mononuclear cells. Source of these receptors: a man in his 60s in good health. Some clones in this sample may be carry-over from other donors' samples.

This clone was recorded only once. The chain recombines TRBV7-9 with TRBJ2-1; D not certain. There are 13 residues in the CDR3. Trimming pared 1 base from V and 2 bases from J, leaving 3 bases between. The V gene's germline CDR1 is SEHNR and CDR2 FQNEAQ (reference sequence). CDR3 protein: CASSLDTYNEQFF. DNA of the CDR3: TGTGCCAGCAGCTTAGATACCTACAATGAGCAGTTCTTC. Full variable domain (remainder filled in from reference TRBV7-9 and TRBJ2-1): DTGVSQNPRHKITKRGQNVTFRCDPISEHNRLYWYRQTLGQGPEFLTYFQNEAQLEKSRLLSDRFSAERPKGSFSTLEIQRTEQGDSAMYLCASSLDTYNEQFFGPGTRLTVL.

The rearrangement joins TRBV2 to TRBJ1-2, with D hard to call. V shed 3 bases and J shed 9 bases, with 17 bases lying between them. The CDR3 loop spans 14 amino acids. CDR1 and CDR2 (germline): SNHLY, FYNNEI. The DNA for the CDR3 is TGTGCCAGCAGTGATAGCCCCAACTCGTCTCGCTACACCTTC. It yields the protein CASSDSPNSSRYTF.

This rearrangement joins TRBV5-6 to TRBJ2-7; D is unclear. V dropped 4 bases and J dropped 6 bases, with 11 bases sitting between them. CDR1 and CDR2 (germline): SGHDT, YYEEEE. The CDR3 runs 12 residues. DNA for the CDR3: TGTGCCAGCAGCCGTCTTTGGAGCGAGCAGTACTTC. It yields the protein CASSRLWSEQYF.

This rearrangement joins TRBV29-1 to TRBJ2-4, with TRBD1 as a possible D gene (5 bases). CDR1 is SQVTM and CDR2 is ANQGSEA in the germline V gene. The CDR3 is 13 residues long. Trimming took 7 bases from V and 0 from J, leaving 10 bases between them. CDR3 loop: CSDRLIAKNIQYF. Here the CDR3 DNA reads TGCAGCGACAGGTTAATAGCCAAAAACATTCAGTACTTC.

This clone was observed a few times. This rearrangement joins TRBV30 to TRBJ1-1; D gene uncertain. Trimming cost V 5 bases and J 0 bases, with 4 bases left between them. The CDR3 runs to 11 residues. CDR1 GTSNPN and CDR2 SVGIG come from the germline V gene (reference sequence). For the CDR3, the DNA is TGTGCCTGGTACCTGAACACTGAAGCTTTCTTT. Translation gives CAWYLNTEAFF.

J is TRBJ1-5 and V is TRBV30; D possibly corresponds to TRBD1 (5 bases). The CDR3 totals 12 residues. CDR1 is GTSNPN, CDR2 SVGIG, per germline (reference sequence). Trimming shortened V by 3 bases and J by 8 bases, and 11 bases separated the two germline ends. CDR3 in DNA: TGTGCCTGGAGCGGGGGGAAGGAGCCCCAGCATTTT. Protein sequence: CAWSGGKEPQHF.

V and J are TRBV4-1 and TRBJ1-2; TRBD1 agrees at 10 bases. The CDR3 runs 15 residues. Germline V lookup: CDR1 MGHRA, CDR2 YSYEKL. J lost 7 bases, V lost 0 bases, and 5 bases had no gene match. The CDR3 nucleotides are TGCGCCAGCAGCCAAGAAGCGACAGGGGGCTCTGGCTACACCTTC. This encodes CASSQEATGGSGYTF.

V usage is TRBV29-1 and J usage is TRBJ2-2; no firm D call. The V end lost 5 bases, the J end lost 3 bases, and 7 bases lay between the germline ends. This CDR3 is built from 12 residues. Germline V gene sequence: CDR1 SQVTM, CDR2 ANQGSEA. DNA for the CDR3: TGCAGCGTTCCGATAGACACCGGGGAGCTGTTTTTT. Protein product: CSVPIDTGELFF.

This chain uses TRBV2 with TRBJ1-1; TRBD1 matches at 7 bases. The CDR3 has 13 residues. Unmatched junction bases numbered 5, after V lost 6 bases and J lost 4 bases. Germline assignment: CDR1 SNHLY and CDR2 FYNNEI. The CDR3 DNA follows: TGTGCCAGCAGCGAGGACAGGACCACTGAAGCTTTCTTT. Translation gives CASSEDRTTEAFF.

The CDR3 bases are TGTGCCAGCAGCTTAGTCGCCGGAGGAGCTTCCTACGAGCAGTACTTC. Translation: CASSLVAGGASYEQYF. The V call is TRBV7-3, the J call TRBJ2-7, with D maybe TRBD2 (5 bases). V lost 2 bases, J lost 1 base, and 15 bases lay in between. This CDR3 region has 16 residues. Germline V gene lookup returns CDR1 SGHTA and CDR2 FQGTGA. Full variable domain (remainder filled in from reference TRBV7-3 and TRBJ2-7): GAGVSQTPSNKVTEKGKYVELRCDPISGHTALYWYRQSLGQGPEFLIYFQGTGAADDSGLPNDRFFAVRPEGSVSTLKIQRTERGDSAVYLCASSLVAGGASYEQYFGPGTRLTVT.

The CDR3 nucleotides read TGTGCCAGCAGTGAATTGGGGGGTACTAACTATGGCTACACCTTC. It encodes CASSELGGTNYGYTF. The chain links TRBV25-1 to TRBJ1-2, with TRBD1 as a possible D gene (5 bases). V was clipped by 1 base and J by 0 bases, with 9 bases between them. This CDR3 comprises 15 residues. Germline V gives CDR1 MGHDK, CDR2 SYGVNS.

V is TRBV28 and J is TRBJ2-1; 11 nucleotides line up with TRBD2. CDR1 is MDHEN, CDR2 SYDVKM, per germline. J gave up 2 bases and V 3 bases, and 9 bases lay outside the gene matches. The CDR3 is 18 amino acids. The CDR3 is CASSLGLAGGKAYNEQFF. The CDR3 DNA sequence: TGTGCCAGCAGTTTGGGGCTAGCGGGGGGTAAAGCCTACAATGAGCAGTTCTTC.

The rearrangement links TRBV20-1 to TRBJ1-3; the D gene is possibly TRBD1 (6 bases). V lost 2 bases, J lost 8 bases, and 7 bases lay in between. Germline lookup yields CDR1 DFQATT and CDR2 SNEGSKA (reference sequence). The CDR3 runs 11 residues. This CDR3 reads CSARKGDTIYF. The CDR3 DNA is TGCAGTGCTAGAAAGGGGGACACCATATATTTT.